This TCR beta chain was observed in a study of shared clonotypes between healthy human individuals. Donation came from healthy HIV-negative adults that had no recent acute infections or vaccinations. Everyone who donated was a Caucasian adult who lived in Nashville, Tennessee. Unsorted material relied on tens of millions of PBMCs as the source of genomic DNA. V lost 3 bases to trimming and J lost 4 bases, with 13 bases between them. The CDR3 length is 15 residues. CDR1 and CDR2 from the germline V gene are SGHAT and FQDESV (reference sequence). The assay was immunoSEQ multiplex PCR, and TCRdb's table has in-frame clones only and misses some. The sample lists some 480,000 clones, 79% occurring once.

This rearrangement joins TRBV11-1 to TRBJ2-1; D is perhaps TRBD1 or TRBD2 (7 bases each). Material: PBMCs. The TCR was taken from a woman aged 40 to 49 in good health. Some clones in this sample may be carry-over from other donors' samples. CDR3 region: CASSLQGGMYNEQFF. CDR3 nucleotides: TGTGCCAGCAGCTTGCAGGGGGGGATGTACAATGAGCAGTTCTTC.